Listed below are T cell receptor beta chains from one sample, sequenced in a study of vaccination effects on CD4 cells after COVID-19. Some clones are missing from TCRdb's copy, which holds only in-frame ones; the method was immunoSEQ multiplex PCR. The sample lists about 50,000 clones, around 74% occurring once. The antigens for these receptors are not known. The sequencing here drew on CD4+ T cells from PBMCs cultured without peptide, taken after COVID-19 vaccination. The receptors derive from a human donor who had a prior SARS-CoV-2 infection. The CDR3 runs from the conserved cysteine through the conserved F or W. The D gene is left open where the match is weak. Only part of the rows carry a size: once, few, many, or a class if the clone is expanded.

J gene: TRBJ2-1; D gene: TRBD2; V gene: TRBV5-1; clone size: .; CDR3 protein: CASSLGTSGTREQFF; CDR3 DNA: TGCGCCAGCAGCTTGGGTACTAGCGGGACGCGTGAGCAGTTCTTC
J gene: TRBJ1-5; D gene: .; V gene: TRBV4-2; clone size: .; CDR3 protein: CASSQGTWDQPQHF; CDR3 DNA: TGTGCCAGCAGCCAAGGGACGTGGGATCAGCCCCAGCATTTT
J gene: TRBJ2-2; D gene: TRBD2; V gene: TRBV14; clone size: .; CDR3 protein: CASSPPRLAGDTGELFF; CDR3 DNA: TGTGCCAGCAGCCCCCCCCGACTAGCGGGAGACACCGGGGAGCTGTTTTTT
J gene: TRBJ1-1; D gene: .; V gene: TRBV5-1; clone size: .; CDR3 protein: CASSLGGGAEAFF; CDR3 DNA: TGCGCCAGCAGCTTGGGCGGGGGGGCTGAAGCTTTCTTT
J gene: TRBJ2-1; D gene: .; V gene: TRBV7-3; clone size: once; CDR3 protein: CASSLMWAGNNEQFF; CDR3 DNA: TGTGCCAGCAGCTTAATGTGGGCTGGGAACAATGAGCAGTTCTTC
J gene: TRBJ1-3; D gene: .; V gene: TRBV7-2; clone size: few; CDR3 protein: CASSLSRGGGNTIYF; CDR3 DNA: TGTGCCAGCAGCTTATCCCGGGGCGGTGGAAACACCATATATTTT
J gene: TRBJ2-3; D gene: .; V gene: TRBV7-9; clone size: .; CDR3 protein: CASAQADTQYF; CDR3 DNA: TGTGCCAGCGCTCAAGCAGATACGCAGTATTTT
J gene: TRBJ2-3; D gene: TRBD2; V gene: TRBV11-3; clone size: .; CDR3 protein: CASSRRLASTDTQYF; CDR3 DNA: TGTGCCAGCAGCCGTCGACTAGCGAGCACAGATACGCAGTATTTT
J gene: TRBJ2-1; D gene: TRBD2; V gene: TRBV11-1; clone size: .; CDR3 protein: CASSLAAGGQNEQFF; CDR3 DNA: TGTGCCAGCAGCTTAGCTGCGGGGGGCCAAAATGAGCAGTTCTTC
J gene: TRBJ2-3; D gene: TRBD2; V gene: TRBV5-1; clone size: .; CDR3 protein: CASSLSRGSGRPTDTQYF; CDR3 DNA: TGCGCCAGCAGCCTCTCCCGTGGTAGCGGGAGACCCACAGATACGCAGTATTTT
J gene: TRBJ2-1; D gene: .; V gene: TRBV7-3; clone size: few; CDR3 protein: CASSPKRASSYNEQFF; CDR3 DNA: TGTGCCAGCAGCCCGAAGCGGGCAAGCTCCTACAATGAGCAGTTCTTC
J gene: TRBJ1-1; D gene: .; V gene: TRBV6-5; clone size: .; CDR3 protein: CASSYSRRTNTEAFF; CDR3 DNA: TGTGCCAGCAGTTACTCACGACGGACGAACACTGAAGCTTTCTTT
J gene: TRBJ1-2; D gene: .; V gene: TRBV9; clone size: .; CDR3 protein: CASSVDLGRNYGYTF; CDR3 DNA: TGTGCCAGCAGCGTAGATCTCGGACGGAACTATGGCTACACCTTC
J gene: TRBJ2-3; D gene: TRBD2; V gene: TRBV5-4; clone size: .; CDR3 protein: CASSKISGSPGGTQYF; CDR3 DNA: TGTGCCAGCAGCAAAATTAGCGGGAGTCCCGGAGGTACGCAGTATTTT
J gene: TRBJ1-2; D gene: .; V gene: TRBV6-5; clone size: .; CDR3 protein: CASSSQDSLYTF; CDR3 DNA: TGTGCCAGCAGTTCCCAGGACTCTCTCTACACCTTC
J gene: TRBJ1-6; D gene: .; V gene: TRBV12-3/TRBV12-4; clone size: .; CDR3 protein: CASSLNGDSPLHF; CDR3 DNA: TGTGCCAGCAGTTTAAACGGGGATTCACCCCTCCACTTT
J gene: TRBJ2-1; D gene: .; V gene: TRBV7-8; clone size: .; CDR3 protein: CASSLTRLGPYNEQFF; CDR3 DNA: TGTGCCAGCAGCTTAACCCGACTAGGCCCCTACAATGAGCAGTTCTTC
J gene: TRBJ2-7; D gene: .; V gene: TRBV4-2; clone size: once; CDR3 protein: CASSQPGQDYEQYF; CDR3 DNA: TGTGCCAGCAGCCAACCGGGACAAGACTACGAGCAGTACTTC
J gene: TRBJ2-7; D gene: .; V gene: TRBV5-6; clone size: few; CDR3 protein: CASSLGYPTAYEQYF; CDR3 DNA: TGTGCCAGCAGCTTGGGTTATCCGACCGCCTACGAGCAGTACTTC
J gene: TRBJ2-3; D gene: .; V gene: TRBV6-6; clone size: .; CDR3 protein: CASYGTRDTQYF; CDR3 DNA: TGTGCCAGCTACGGGACCCGGGATACGCAGTATTTT
J gene: TRBJ1-5; D gene: TRBD1; V gene: TRBV6-6; clone size: once; CDR3 protein: CASSPSNRGENQPQHF; CDR3 DNA: TGTGCCAGCAGCCCATCGAACAGGGGCGAAAATCAGCCCCAGCATTTT
J gene: TRBJ2-7; D gene: .; V gene: TRBV7-2; clone size: .; CDR3 protein: CASSHGGPLGYF; CDR3 DNA: TGTGCCAGCAGCCATGGGGGGCCTTTGGGGTACTTC
J gene: TRBJ2-2; D gene: .; V gene: TRBV2; clone size: .; CDR3 protein: CASSVEDPNTGELFF; CDR3 DNA: TGTGCCAGCAGTGTAGAGGATCCGAACACCGGGGAGCTGTTTTTT
J gene: TRBJ2-1; D gene: .; V gene: TRBV19; clone size: once; CDR3 protein: CASSLWGQRYNEQFF; CDR3 DNA: TGTGCCAGTAGTCTCTGGGGGCAACGGTACAATGAGCAGTTCTTC
J gene: TRBJ2-5; D gene: .; V gene: TRBV5-6; clone size: once; CDR3 protein: CASSLGPKETQYF; CDR3 DNA: TGTGCCAGCAGCTTGGGGCCGAAAGAGACCCAGTACTTC
J gene: TRBJ2-6; D gene: TRBD1; V gene: TRBV30; clone size: .; CDR3 protein: CAWTGVGDRESVSSGANVLTF; CDR3 DNA: TGTGCCTGGACGGGGGTTGGGGACAGGGAGTCGGTTAGCTCTGGGGCCAACGTCCTGACTTTC
J gene: TRBJ1-2; D gene: .; V gene: TRBV4-1; clone size: .; CDR3 protein: CASSLPKNTGISSYGYTF; CDR3 DNA: TGCGCCAGCAGCCTACCCAAGAACACAGGGATATCGAGCTATGGCTACACCTTC
J gene: TRBJ2-5; D gene: .; V gene: TRBV6-5; clone size: .; CDR3 protein: CASRIRVGETQYF; CDR3 DNA: TGTGCCAGCAGGATAAGGGTGGGTGAGACCCAGTACTTC
J gene: TRBJ1-5; D gene: .; V gene: TRBV27; clone size: .; CDR3 protein: CASSLFGENNQPQHF; CDR3 DNA: TGTGCCAGCAGTTTATTTGGGGAGAACAATCAGCCCCAGCATTTT
J gene: TRBJ2-1; D gene: TRBD2; V gene: TRBV6-6; clone size: .; CDR3 protein: CASSRPGTSGRFNEQFF; CDR3 DNA: TGTGCCAGCAGCCGACCCGGGACTAGCGGGAGGTTCAATGAGCAGTTCTTC